The rows below give T cell receptor beta chains drawn from one sample of a study of CD8 T cells in Susac syndrome. TCRdb itself ran the immunoSEQ multiplex PCR reads through MiXCR, one entry per CDR3 protein. The repertoire holds more than 95,000 distinct CDR3 sequences, more than 90% seen once, with approximately 0.2% in the top ten. The sequenced sample was CD8+ T cells from PBMCs. These receptors all stem from a human donor with Susac syndrome. Both conserved end residues are part of each CDR3. The order of the fields is CDR3 protein, CDR3 DNA, D gene, V gene, clone size, J gene. D genes are given only for firm matches. Rows give clone size only sometimes, using once, few, many, or a class for an expanded clone.

CASTPGGLGGYTF	TGTGCCAGCACCCCGGGGGGGCTAGGGGGCTACACCTTC	.	TRBV12-3/TRBV12-4	.	TRBJ1-2
CASSALYNSPLHF	TGTGCCAGCAGCGCTCTCTATAATTCACCCCTCCACTTT	.	TRBV9	.	TRBJ1-6
CASSPSSGAVGYTF	TGTGCCAGCAGCCCCAGCTCAGGGGCCGTGGGCTACACCTTC	.	TRBV9	.	TRBJ1-2
CASSFHNNEQFF	TGTGCCAGCAGTTTTCACAACAATGAGCAGTTCTTC	.	TRBV27	.	TRBJ2-1
CASSDHQGALDTQYF	TGTGCCAGCAGTGATCACCAGGGGGCTCTGGATACGCAGTATTTT	TRBD1	TRBV12-3/TRBV12-4	.	TRBJ2-3
CASSGPSDRPANYGYTF	TGTGCCAGCAGCGGACCCTCGGACAGACCGGCTAACTATGGCTACACCTTC	.	TRBV9	.	TRBJ1-2
CSARWTSGAPYEQYF	TGCAGTGCTAGATGGACTAGCGGAGCCCCCTACGAGCAGTACTTC	TRBD2	TRBV20-1	few	TRBJ2-7
CASNANLRGYAFYEQYF	TGTGCCAGCAACGCGAACTTACGGGGATACGCCTTCTACGAGCAGTACTTC	.	TRBV6-2/TRBV6-3	.	TRBJ2-7
CAWTSGLYGTEAFF	TGTGCCTGGACTTCGGGACTCTACGGCACTGAAGCTTTCTTT	.	TRBV30	.	TRBJ1-1
CASRQGHNEQFF	TGTGCCAGCAGACAGGGACACAATGAGCAGTTCTTC	.	TRBV3-1	once	TRBJ2-1
CASSRGPGGNTEAFF	TGTGCCAGCAGCAGAGGTCCCGGCGGGAACACTGAAGCTTTCTTT	.	TRBV9	.	TRBJ1-1
CASSTTSRGTASSYEQYF	TGTGCCAGCAGCACAACCTCCAGAGGGACAGCTAGCTCCTACGAGCAGTACTTC	TRBD1	TRBV7-9	.	TRBJ2-7
CASSPTGAVNTEAFF	TGTGCCAGCAGTCCGACAGGGGCGGTGAACACTGAAGCTTTCTTT	TRBD1	TRBV6-6	.	TRBJ1-1
CASSPTGTGGYEQYF	TGTGCCAGCAGTCCCACCGGGACAGGGGGTTACGAGCAGTACTTC	TRBD1	TRBV27	.	TRBJ2-7
CASSPGGLAGTYNEQFF	TGTGCCAGCAGTCCGGGGGGACTAGCGGGAACCTACAATGAGCAGTTCTTC	TRBD2	TRBV12-3/TRBV12-4	.	TRBJ2-1
CASGLTRNGETQYF	TGTGCTAGTGGTTTGACCCGCAATGGAGAGACCCAGTACTTC	.	TRBV12-5	once	TRBJ2-5
CASSGTGEVGGRLFF	TGTGCCAGCTCTGGGACAGGGGAGGTTGGGGGCAGACTGTTTTTT	TRBD1	TRBV28	.	TRBJ1-4
CASSLFIGGDNEQYF	TGCGCCAGCAGCTTGTTCATCGGAGGAGATAACGAGCAGTACTTC	.	TRBV5-1	.	TRBJ2-7
CASSYAEFYEQYF	TGTGCCAGCAGTTACGCGGAGTTCTACGAGCAGTACTTC	.	TRBV6-5	.	TRBJ2-7
CASKGVGFAEAFF	TGTGCCAGCAAGGGAGTGGGCTTCGCTGAAGCTTTCTTT	.	TRBV28	.	TRBJ1-1
CASSQSRSTEAFF	TGCGCCAGCAGCCAAAGTAGGTCCACTGAAGCTTTCTTT	.	TRBV4-1	.	TRBJ1-1
CASSQWNSGSTGANVLTF	TGTGCCAGCAGCCAATGGAATAGCGGGAGTACTGGGGCCAACGTCCTGACTTTC	TRBD2	TRBV4-2	.	TRBJ2-6
CASSTDAGGRFSYNEQFF	TGTGCCAGCAGCACAGACGCGGGAGGGCGGTTCTCCTACAATGAGCAGTTCTTC	TRBD2	TRBV12-3/TRBV12-4	.	TRBJ2-1
CASSLGVGQGIAKNIQYF	TGTGCCAGCAGCTTAGGGGTCGGACAGGGGATAGCCAAAAACATTCAGTACTTC	TRBD1	TRBV13	.	TRBJ2-4
CSARDRGTARAKNIQYF	TGCAGTGCTAGAGACAGAGGGACGGCGAGAGCCAAAAACATTCAGTACTTC	.	TRBV20-1	.	TRBJ2-4
CASSPLLAKNIQYF	TGTGCCAGCAGTCCCCTCTTGGCCAAAAACATTCAGTACTTC	.	TRBV27	.	TRBJ2-4
CASSRSLAGETQYF	TGTGCCAGCAGTCGCAGCCTAGCCGGAGAGACCCAGTACTTC	.	TRBV12-3/TRBV12-4	once	TRBJ2-5
CASSQSGWSGTGLNGANVLTF	TGCGCCAGCAGCCAGTCGGGATGGTCCGGGACAGGACTAAATGGGGCCAACGTCCTGACTTTC	TRBD1	TRBV4-3	.	TRBJ2-6
CASSHRRPPNEAFF	TGCGCCAGCAGCCACCGCAGACCCCCTAATGAAGCTTTCTTT	.	TRBV4-1	.	TRBJ1-1
CAWSPNLGGQPQHF	TGTGCCTGGAGTCCGAATTTAGGCGGTCAGCCCCAGCATTTT	.	TRBV30	.	TRBJ1-5
CATSGTTGSNQPQHF	TGTGCCACCAGCGGTACTACAGGGAGCAATCAGCCCCAGCATTTT	.	TRBV15	.	TRBJ1-5
CASSVRVPSYEQYF	TGTGCCAGCAGTGTAAGGGTCCCATCCTACGAGCAGTACTTC	.	TRBV2	.	TRBJ2-7
CASSLSGGDEKLFF	TGTGCCAGCAGCCTCTCAGGAGGGGATGAAAAACTGTTTTTT	.	TRBV9	.	TRBJ1-4
CASSLAPTGGYYEQYF	TGCGCCAGCAGCTTGGCCCCGACAGGGGGTTACTACGAGCAGTACTTC	TRBD1	TRBV5-1	.	TRBJ2-7
CASSAGGQNYEQYF	TGTGCCAGCAGCGCCGGGGGACAGAACTACGAGCAGTACTTC	.	TRBV9	once	TRBJ2-7
CATSDFQTSGRSSYNEQFF	TGTGCCACCAGTGATTTCCAGACTAGCGGGCGAAGCTCCTACAATGAGCAGTTCTTC	TRBD2	TRBV24-1	.	TRBJ2-1
CASSLDSTDTQYF	TGTGCCAGCAGCTTGGATAGCACAGATACGCAGTATTTT	.	TRBV5-4	.	TRBJ2-3
CASSPRTGKNYGYTF	TGTGCCAGCAGCCCGAGGACAGGGAAGAACTATGGCTACACCTTC	TRBD1	TRBV7-9	.	TRBJ1-2
CASSLEWTEAFF	TGTGCCAGCAGCTTAGAGTGGACTGAAGCTTTCTTT	.	TRBV7-9	.	TRBJ1-1
CASTVLDRGEVETQYF	TGCGCCAGCACTGTTTTGGACAGGGGAGAAGTGGAGACCCAGTACTTC	TRBD1	TRBV10-1	.	TRBJ2-5
CASSQDRRARAKNIQYF	TGCGCCAGCAGCCAAGATAGAAGGGCCCGGGCCAAAAACATTCAGTACTTC	.	TRBV4-3	.	TRBJ2-4
CASSPPAETQYF	TGTGCCAGCAGCCCCCCTGCGGAGACCCAGTACTTC	.	TRBV7-6	.	TRBJ2-5
CASSLRLAETYEQYF	TGCGCCAGCAGCCTCAGACTAGCGGAAACCTACGAGCAGTACTTC	TRBD2	TRBV4-3	.	TRBJ2-7
CASSLGLAGGSEQFF	TGTGCCAGCAGCTTAGGACTAGCGGGGGGCAGTGAGCAGTTCTTC	TRBD2	TRBV13	.	TRBJ2-1
CASSSRTSGLPHEQYF	TGTGCCAGCAGCTCCCGGACTAGCGGACTACCTCACGAGCAGTACTTC	TRBD2	TRBV7-6	.	TRBJ2-7
CASSQDETGTSNTEAFF	TGCGCCAGCAGCCAAGACGAAACTGGGACATCGAACACTGAAGCTTTCTTT	.	TRBV4-1	.	TRBJ1-1
CSAREGTGGNSQPQHF	TGCAGTGCTAGAGAAGGGACAGGGGGCAATAGTCAGCCCCAGCATTTT	TRBD1	TRBV20-1	.	TRBJ1-5
CASSLERDQNTGELFF	TGTGCCAGCAGCCTTGAGCGGGACCAGAACACCGGGGAGCTGTTTTTT	TRBD2	TRBV12-3/TRBV12-4	.	TRBJ2-2
CASRPRSTSGTGTQYF	TGTGCCAGCAGACCCAGGTCAACTAGCGGGACTGGTACGCAGTATTTT	TRBD2	TRBV7-9	.	TRBJ2-3
CASSSSAGELFF	TGTGCCAGCAGTTCTAGTGCCGGGGAGCTGTTTTTT	.	TRBV12-3/TRBV12-4	.	TRBJ2-2
CASSNMAGQGAEEQYF	TGTGCCAGCAGCAACATGGCTGGACAGGGGGCTGAAGAGCAGTACTTC	TRBD1	TRBV4-2	.	TRBJ2-7
CASSGTGTDSGNTIYF	TGTGCCAGCAGCGGCACCGGGACAGACTCTGGAAACACCATATATTTT	TRBD1	TRBV9	.	TRBJ1-3
CASRTPVDSPHYNEQFF	TGTGCCAGCAGGACACCCGTGGATAGTCCCCACTACAATGAGCAGTTCTTC	.	TRBV28	.	TRBJ2-1